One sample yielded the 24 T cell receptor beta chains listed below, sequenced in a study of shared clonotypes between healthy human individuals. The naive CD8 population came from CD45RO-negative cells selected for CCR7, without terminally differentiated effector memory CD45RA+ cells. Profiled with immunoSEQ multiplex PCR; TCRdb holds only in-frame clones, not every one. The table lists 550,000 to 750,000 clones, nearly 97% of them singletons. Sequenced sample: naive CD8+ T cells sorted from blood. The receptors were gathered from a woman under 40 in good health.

The CDR3 sequence is CASSASGTLLNYGYTF. CDR3 DNA: TGTGCCAGCAGTGCGTCCGGGACGTTGCTTAACTATGGCTACACCTTC. This chain joins TRBV27 and TRBJ1-2; perhaps TRBD1 as D (5 bases). Looked up from germline, CDR1 is MNHEY and CDR2 is SMNVEV (reference sequence). The CDR3 contains 16 residues. V lost 5 bases and J lost 1, with 17 bases in between.

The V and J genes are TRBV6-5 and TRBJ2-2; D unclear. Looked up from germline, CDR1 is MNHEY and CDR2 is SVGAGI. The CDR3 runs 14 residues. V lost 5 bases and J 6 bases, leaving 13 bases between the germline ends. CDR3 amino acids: CASSGRGGAGELFF. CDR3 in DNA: TGTGCCAGCAGTGGTCGTGGTGGCGCCGGGGAGCTGTTTTTT.

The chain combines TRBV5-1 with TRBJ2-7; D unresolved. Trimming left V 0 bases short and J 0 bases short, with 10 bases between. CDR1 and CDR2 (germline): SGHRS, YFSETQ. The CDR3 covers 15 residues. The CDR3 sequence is CASSLEPGNSYEQYF. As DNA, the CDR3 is TGCGCCAGCAGCTTGGAACCTGGTAACTCCTACGAGCAGTACTTC.

The CDR3: CASSPGPTGEAFF. The CDR3, as DNA: TGTGCCAGCAGTCCAGGCCCTACAGGGGAAGCTTTCTTT. This sequence joins TRBV5-6 and TRBJ1-1, with D maybe TRBD1 (6 bases). The CDR3 length is 13 residues. The V gene's germline CDR1 is SGHDT and CDR2 YYEEEE. The V end was cut by 5 bases, the J end by 8 bases, with 16 bases between. The full variable domain, rest sourced from reference TRBV5-6 and TRBJ1-1, is DAGVTQSPTHLIKTRGQQVTLRCSPKSGHDTVSWYQQALGQGPQFIFQYYEEEERQRGNFPDRFSGHQFPNYSSELNVNALLLGDSALYLCASSPGPTGEAFFGQGTRLTVV.

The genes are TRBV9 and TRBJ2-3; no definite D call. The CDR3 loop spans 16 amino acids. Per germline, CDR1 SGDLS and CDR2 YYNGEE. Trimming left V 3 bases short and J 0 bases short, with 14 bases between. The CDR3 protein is CASSAVRSLSTDTQYF. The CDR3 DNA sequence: TGTGCCAGCAGCGCGGTAAGGAGCTTAAGCACAGATACGCAGTATTTT. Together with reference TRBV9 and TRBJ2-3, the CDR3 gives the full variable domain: DSGVTQTPKHLITATGQRVTLRCSPRSGDLSVYWYQQSLDQGLQFLIQYYNGEERAKGNILERFSAQQFPDLHSELNLSSLELGDSALYFCASSAVRSLSTDTQYFGPGTRLTVL.

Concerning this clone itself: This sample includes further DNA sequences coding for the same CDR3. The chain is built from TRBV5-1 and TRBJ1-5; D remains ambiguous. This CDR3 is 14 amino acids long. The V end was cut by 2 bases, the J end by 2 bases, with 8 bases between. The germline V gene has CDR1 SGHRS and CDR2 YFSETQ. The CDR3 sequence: CASSLDGGNQPQHF. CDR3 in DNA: TGCGCCAGCAGCTTAGATGGGGGCAATCAGCCCCAGCATTTT.

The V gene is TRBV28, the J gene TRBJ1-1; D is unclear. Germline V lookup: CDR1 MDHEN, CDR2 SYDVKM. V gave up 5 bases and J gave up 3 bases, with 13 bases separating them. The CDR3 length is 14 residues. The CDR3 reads CASSTHGEYTEAFF. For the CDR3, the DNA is TGTGCCAGCAGTACCCACGGGGAGTACACTGAAGCTTTCTTT.

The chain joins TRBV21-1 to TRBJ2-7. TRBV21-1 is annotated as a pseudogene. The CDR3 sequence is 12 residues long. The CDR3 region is CASSKGGKEQYF. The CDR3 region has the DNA TGTGCCAGCAGCAAAGGGGGGAAAGAGCAGTACTTC.

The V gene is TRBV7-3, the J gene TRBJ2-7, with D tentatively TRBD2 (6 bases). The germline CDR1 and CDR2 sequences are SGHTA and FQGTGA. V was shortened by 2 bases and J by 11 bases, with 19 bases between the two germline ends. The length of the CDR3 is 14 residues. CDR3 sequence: CASSLEVGDGREYF. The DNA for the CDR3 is TGTGCCAGCAGCTTAGAAGTTGGGGACGGGAGAGAGTACTTC.

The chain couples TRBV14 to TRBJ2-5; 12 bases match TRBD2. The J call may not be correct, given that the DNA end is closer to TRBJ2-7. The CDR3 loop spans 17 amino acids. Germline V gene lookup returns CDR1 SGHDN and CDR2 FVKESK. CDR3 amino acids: CASSHLTTSGSSYEQYF. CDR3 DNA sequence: TGTGCCAGCAGCCATCTCACGACTAGCGGGAGCTCCTACGAGCAGTACTTC.

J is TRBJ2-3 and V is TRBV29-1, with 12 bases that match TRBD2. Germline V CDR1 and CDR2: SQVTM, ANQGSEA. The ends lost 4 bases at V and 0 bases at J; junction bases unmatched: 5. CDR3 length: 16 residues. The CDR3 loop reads CSVAGTSGSSTDTQYF. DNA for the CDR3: TGCAGCGTTGCGGGGACTAGCGGGTCTAGCACAGATACGCAGTATTTT.

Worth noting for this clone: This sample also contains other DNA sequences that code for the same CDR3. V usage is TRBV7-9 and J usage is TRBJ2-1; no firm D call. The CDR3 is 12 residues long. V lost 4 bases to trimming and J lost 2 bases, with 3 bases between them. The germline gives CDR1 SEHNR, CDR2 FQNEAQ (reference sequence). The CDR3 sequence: CASSSAYNEQFF. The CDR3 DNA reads TGTGCCAGCAGCTCAGCCTACAATGAGCAGTTCTTC.

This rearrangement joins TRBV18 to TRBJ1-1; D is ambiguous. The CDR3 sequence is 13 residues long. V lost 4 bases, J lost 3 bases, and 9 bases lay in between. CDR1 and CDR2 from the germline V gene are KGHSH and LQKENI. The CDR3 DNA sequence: TGTGCCAGCTCACTCGGCGGTCACACTGAAGCTTTCTTT. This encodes CASSLGGHTEAFF.

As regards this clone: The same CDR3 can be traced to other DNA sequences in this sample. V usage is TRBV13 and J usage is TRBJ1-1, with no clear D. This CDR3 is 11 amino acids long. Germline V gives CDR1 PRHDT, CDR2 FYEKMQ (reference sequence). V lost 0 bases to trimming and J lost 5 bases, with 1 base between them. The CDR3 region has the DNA TGTGCCAGCAGCTTAGGGACTGAAGCTTTCTTT. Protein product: CASSLGTEAFF.

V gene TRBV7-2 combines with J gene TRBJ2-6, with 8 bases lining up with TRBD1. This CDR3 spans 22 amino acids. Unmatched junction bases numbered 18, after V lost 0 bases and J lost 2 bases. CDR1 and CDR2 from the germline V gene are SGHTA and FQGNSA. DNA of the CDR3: TGTGCCAGCAGCTTAGCTCGGGACAGGAAGTCGATGGTACAGACTGGGGCCAACGTCCTGACTTTC. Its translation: CASSLARDRKSMVQTGANVLTF.

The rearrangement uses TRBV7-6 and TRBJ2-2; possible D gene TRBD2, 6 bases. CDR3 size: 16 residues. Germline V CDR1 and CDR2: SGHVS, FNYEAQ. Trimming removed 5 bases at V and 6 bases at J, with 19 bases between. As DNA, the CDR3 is TGTGCCAGCAGCCCCGTGCTTGGGGGGAGCGCCGGGGAGCTGTTTTTT. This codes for CASSPVLGGSAGELFF.

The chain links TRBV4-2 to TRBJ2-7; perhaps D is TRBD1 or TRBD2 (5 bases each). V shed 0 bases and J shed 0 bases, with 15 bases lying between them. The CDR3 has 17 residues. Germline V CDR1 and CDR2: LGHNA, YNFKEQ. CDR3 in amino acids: CASSQEGVGRFSYEQYF. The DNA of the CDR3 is TGTGCCAGCAGCCAAGAGGGGGTCGGCCGATTCTCCTACGAGCAGTACTTC.

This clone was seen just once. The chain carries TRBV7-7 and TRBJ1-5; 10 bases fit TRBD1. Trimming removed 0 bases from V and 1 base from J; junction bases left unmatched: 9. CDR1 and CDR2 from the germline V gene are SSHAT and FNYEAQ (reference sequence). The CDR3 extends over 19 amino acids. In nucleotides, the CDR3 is TGTGCCAGCAGCTTAGCTAGGGACAGGGGTTTGTTGAGCAATCAGCCCCAGCATTTT. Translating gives CASSLARDRGLLSNQPQHF. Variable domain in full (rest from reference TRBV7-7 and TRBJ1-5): GAGVSQSPRYKVTKRGQDVTLRCDPISSHATLYWYQQALGQGPEFLTYFNYEAQPDKSGLPSDRFSAERPEGSISTLTIQRTEQRDSAMYRCASSLARDRGLLSNQPQHFGDGTRLSIL.

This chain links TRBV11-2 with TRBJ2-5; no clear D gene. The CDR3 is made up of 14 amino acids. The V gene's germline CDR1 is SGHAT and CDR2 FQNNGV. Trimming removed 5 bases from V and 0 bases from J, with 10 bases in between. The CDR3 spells CASSRDGYQETQYF. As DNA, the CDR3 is TGTGCCAGCAGCCGAGACGGGTACCAAGAGACCCAGTACTTC. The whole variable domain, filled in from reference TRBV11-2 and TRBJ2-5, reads EAGVAQSPRYKIIEKRQSVAFWCNPISGHATLYWYQQILGQGPKLLIQFQNNGVVDDSQLPKDRFSAERLKGVDSTLKIQPAKLEDSAVYLCASSRDGYQETQYFGPGTRLLVL.

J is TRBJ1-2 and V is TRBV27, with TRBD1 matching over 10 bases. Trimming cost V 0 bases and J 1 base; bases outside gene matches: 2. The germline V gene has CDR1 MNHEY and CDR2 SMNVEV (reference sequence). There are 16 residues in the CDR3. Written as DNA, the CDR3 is TGTGCCAGCAGTTTATCGACAGGGGGCCTTAACTATGGCTACACCTTC. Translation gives CASSLSTGGLNYGYTF.

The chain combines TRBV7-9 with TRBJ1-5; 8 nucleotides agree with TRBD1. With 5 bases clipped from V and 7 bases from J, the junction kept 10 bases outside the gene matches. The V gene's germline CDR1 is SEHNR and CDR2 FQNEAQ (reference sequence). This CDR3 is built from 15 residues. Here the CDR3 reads CASSPQGAGEQPQHF. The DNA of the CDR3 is TGTGCCAGCAGCCCGCAGGGGGCCGGAGAGCAGCCCCAGCATTTT.

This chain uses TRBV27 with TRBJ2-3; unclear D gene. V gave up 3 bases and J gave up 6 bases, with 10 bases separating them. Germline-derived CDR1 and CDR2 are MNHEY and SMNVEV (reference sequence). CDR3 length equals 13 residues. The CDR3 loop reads CASSLGVADTQYF. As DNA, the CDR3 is TGTGCCAGCAGTTTGGGTGTGGCGGATACGCAGTATTTT.

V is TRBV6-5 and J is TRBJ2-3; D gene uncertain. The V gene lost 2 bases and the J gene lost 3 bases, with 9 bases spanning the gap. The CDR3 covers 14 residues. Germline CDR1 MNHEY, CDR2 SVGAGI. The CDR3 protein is CASSYETETDTQYF. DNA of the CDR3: TGTGCCAGCAGTTACGAGACCGAAACAGATACGCAGTATTTT.

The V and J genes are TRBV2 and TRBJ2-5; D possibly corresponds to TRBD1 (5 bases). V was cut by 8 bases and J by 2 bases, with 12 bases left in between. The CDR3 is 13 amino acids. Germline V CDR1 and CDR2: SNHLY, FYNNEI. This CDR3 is CASGARMQETQYF. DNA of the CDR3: TGTGCCAGCGGGGCTAGGATGCAAGAGACCCAGTACTTC.